This T cell receptor beta chain appears in the sequencing data of a study of T cells in Graves' hyperthyroidism and ophthalmopathy. Study-wide findings and caveats: Blood samples included most of the expanded thyroid clonotypes exceeding 0.001. A 13 V-J signature model discriminated ophthalmopathy versus stable hyperthyroidism.

The trim removed 3 bases at V and 4 bases at J, leaving 3 bases unmatched. Germline loops: CDR1 DFQATT, CDR2 SNEGSKA (reference sequence). This CDR3 comprises 14 residues. Using RNA transcripts as the source, TCR beta CDR3 regions were amplified. The HTBI primer set served for first-round RT-PCR of the TCR CDR3. TCRdb reanalysed the multiplex PCR reads using MiXCR and keeps one entry per CDR3 protein. Among about 400,000 distinct CDR3 sequences listed, 15% were seen once. This clonotype was detected ten times or more. The antigen is not known. If no ophthalmopathy progression occurred within 18 months, Graves' hyperthyroidism was stable.

Sequencing input: blood. The receptor was isolated from a woman in her 30s with Graves' hyperthyroidism. The V gene is TRBV20-1, the J gene TRBJ2-5, with 12 bases fitting TRBD1. CDR3 nucleotides: TGCAGTGCTAGGGGGGACAGGGGGCGAGAGACCCAGTACTTC. It specifies CSARGDRGRETQYF.